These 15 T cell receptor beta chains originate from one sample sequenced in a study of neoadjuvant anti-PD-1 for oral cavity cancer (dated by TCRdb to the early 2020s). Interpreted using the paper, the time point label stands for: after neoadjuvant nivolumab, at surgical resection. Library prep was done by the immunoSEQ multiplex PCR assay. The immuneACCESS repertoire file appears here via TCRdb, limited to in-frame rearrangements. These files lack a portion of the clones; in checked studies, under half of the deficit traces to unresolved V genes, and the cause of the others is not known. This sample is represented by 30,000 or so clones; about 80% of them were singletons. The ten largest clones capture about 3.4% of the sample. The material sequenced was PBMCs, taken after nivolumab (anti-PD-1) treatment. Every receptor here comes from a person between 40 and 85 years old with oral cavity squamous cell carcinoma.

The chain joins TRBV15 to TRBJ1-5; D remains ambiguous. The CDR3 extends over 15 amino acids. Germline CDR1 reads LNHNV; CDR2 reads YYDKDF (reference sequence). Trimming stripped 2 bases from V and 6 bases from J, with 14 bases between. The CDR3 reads CATSRSSGAGQPQHF. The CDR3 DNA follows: TGTGCCACCAGCAGATCCTCAGGAGCGGGTCAGCCCCAGCATTTT.

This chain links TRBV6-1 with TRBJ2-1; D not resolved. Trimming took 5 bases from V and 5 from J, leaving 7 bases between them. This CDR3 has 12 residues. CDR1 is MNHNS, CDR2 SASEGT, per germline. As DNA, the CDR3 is TGTGCCAGCAGTCCCCGAAACAATGAGCAGTTCTTC. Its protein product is CASSPRNNEQFF.

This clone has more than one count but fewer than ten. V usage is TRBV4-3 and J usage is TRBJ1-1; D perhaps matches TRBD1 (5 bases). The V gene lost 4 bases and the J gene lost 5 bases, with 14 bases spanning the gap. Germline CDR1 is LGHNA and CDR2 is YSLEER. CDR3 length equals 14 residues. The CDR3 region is CASSPRQGGTEAFF. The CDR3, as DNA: TGCGCCAGCAGCCCAAGGCAGGGTGGGACTGAAGCTTTCTTT.

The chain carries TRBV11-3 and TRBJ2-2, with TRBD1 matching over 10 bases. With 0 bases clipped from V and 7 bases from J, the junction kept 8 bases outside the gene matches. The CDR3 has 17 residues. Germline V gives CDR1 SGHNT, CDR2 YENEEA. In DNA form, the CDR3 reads TGTGCCAGCAGCTTAGACCGGGACAGGGGAATCCTCGGGGAGCTGTTTTTT. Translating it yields CASSLDRDRGILGELFF.

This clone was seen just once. CDR3 protein: CASSVNDYNEQFF. As DNA, the CDR3 is TGTGCCAGCAGTGTTAACGACTACAATGAGCAGTTCTTC. V is TRBV6-4 and J is TRBJ2-1; D unresolved. CDR1 is MRHNA and CDR2 is SNTAGT in the germline V gene. CDR3 length equals 13 residues. The V end lost 4 bases, the J end lost 3 bases, and 7 bases lay between the germline ends.

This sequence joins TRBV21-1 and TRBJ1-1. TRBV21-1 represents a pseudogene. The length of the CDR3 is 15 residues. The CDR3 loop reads CASSKRRGRNTEAFF. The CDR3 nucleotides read TGTGCCAGCAGCAAACGGAGGGGCCGGAACACTGAAGCTTTCTTT.

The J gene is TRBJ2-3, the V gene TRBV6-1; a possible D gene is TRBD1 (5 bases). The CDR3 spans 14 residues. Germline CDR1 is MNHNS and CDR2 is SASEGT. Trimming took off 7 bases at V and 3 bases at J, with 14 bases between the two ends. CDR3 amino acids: CASNRGGDTDTQYF. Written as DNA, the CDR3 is TGTGCCAGCAATAGGGGTGGGGATACAGATACGCAGTATTTT.

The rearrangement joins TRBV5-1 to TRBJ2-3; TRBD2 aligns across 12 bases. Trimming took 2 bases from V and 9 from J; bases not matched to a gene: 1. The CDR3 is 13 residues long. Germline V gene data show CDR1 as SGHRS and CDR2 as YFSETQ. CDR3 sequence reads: CASSLLAGGTQYF. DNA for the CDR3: TGCGCCAGCAGCTTACTAGCGGGGGGCACGCAGTATTTT.

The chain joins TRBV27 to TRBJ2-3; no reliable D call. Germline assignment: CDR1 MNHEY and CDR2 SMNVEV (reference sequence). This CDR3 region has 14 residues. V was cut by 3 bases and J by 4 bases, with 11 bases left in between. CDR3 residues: CASSLLDPADTQYF. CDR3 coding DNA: TGTGCCAGCAGTTTGCTAGACCCGGCAGATACGCAGTATTTT.

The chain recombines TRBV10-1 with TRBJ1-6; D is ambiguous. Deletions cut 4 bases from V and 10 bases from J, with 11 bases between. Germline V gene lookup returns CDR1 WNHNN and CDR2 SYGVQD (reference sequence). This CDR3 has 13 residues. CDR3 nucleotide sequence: TGCGCCAGCAGTGTTGAAAGGGAATCACCCCTCCACTTT. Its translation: CASSVERESPLHF.

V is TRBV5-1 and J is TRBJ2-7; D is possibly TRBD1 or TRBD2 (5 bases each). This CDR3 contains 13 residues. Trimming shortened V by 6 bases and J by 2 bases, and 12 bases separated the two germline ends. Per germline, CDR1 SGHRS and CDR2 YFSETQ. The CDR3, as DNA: TGCGCCAGCAACCGGGACGGACCCTACGAGCAGTACTTC. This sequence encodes CASNRDGPYEQYF.

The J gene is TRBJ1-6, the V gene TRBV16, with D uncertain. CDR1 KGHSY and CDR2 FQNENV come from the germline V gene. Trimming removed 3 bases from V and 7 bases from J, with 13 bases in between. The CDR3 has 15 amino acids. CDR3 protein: CASSQGAGPNSPLHF. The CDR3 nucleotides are TGTGCCAGCAGCCAGGGCGCAGGCCCAAATTCACCCCTCCACTTT. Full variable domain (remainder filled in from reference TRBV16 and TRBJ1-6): GEEVAQTPKHLVRGEGQKAKLYCAPIKGHSYVFWYQQVLKNEFKFLISFQNENVFDETGMPKERFSAKCLPNSPCSLEIQATKLEDSAVYFCASSQGAGPNSPLHFGNGTRLTVT.

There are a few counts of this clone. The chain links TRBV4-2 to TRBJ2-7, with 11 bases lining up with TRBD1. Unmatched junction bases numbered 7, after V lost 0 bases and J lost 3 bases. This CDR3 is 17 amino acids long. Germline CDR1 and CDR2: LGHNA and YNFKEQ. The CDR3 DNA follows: TGTGCCAGCAGCCAAGAAAATCCCGGGACAGGGGGCTACGAGCAGTACTTC. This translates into CASSQENPGTGGYEQYF.

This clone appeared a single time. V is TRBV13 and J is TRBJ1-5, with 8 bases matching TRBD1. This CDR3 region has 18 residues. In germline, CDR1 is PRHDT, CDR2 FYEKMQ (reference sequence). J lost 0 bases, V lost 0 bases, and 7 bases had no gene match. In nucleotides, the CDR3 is TGTGCCAGCAGCTTAGGGCAGGGGGCCGATTATAGCAATCAGCCCCAGCATTTT. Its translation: CASSLGQGADYSNQPQHF.

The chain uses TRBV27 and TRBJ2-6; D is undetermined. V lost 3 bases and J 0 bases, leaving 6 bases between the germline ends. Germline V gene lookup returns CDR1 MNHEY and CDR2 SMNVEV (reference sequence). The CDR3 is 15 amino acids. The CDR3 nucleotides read TGTGCCAGCAGTTTGAGTGACTCTGGGGCCAACGTCCTGACTTTC. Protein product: CASSLSDSGANVLTF. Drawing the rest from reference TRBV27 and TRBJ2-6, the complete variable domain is EAQVTQNPRYLITVTGKKLTVTCSQNMNHEYMSWYRQDPGLGLRQIYYSMNVEVTDKGDVPEGYKVSRKEKRNFPLILESPSPNQTSLYFCASSLSDSGANVLTFGAGSRLTVL.